The 25 T cell receptor beta chains reported below all come from one sample, sequenced in a study of T cell therapy after organ transplantation (dated by TCRdb to the late 2010s). The receptor library was made with the immunoSEQ multiplex PCR assay. TCRdb took this table from immuneACCESS and kept in-frame rearrangements with V and J called. Such tables lack part of the clones; where checked against another copy, unresolved V genes explain under half of the gap, and the rest is unexplained. The sample table lists approximately 20,000 clones, roughly four fifths of them with a count of one. The ten largest clones capture roughly a tenth of the sample. The sample's time point label, decoded: 4-8 weeks after completion of therapy. For these TCRs, the target antigens are not known. Sequencing used CD8+ T cells from blood, obtained after autologous CMV-specific T cell therapy. These receptors came from a human patient who had received a solid organ transplant and had CMV disease. Post transplant, some T cells may arise from the graft donor.

CDR3 region: CASSYSESPYEQYF. DNA for the CDR3: TGTGCCAGCAGTTACTCCGAGTCTCCCTACGAGCAGTACTTC. V and J are TRBV6-5 and TRBJ2-7; D is unclear. V was clipped by 0 bases and J by 2 bases, with 8 bases between them. CDR3 size: 14 residues. Germline V gene data show CDR1 as MNHEY and CDR2 as SVGAGI.

The CDR3 nucleotides are TGTGCCAGCAGCTTAGGAGGGAGTGATGAGCAGTTCTTC. It translates to CASSLGGSDEQFF. The chain has TRBV7-8 and TRBJ2-1; weak D call: TRBD2 (5 bases). In germline, CDR1 is SGHVS, CDR2 FQNEAQ. This CDR3 spans 13 amino acids. Trimming removed 1 base at V and 8 bases at J, with 9 bases between. Combining the CDR3 with reference TRBV7-8 and TRBJ2-1 gives the whole variable domain GAGVSQSPRYKVAKRGQDVALRCDPISGHVSLFWYQQALGQGPEFLTYFQNEAQLDKSGLPSDRFFAERPEGSVSTLKIQRTQQEDSAVYLCASSLGGSDEQFFGPGTRLTVL.

This sequence joins TRBV7-8 and TRBJ1-1; D call uncertain. Germline V gives CDR1 SGHVS, CDR2 FQNEAQ. Trimming took off 7 bases at V and 0 bases at J, with 15 bases between the two ends. The CDR3 sequence is 15 residues long. The CDR3 loop reads CASTTDGGMNTEAFF. CDR3 nucleotide sequence: TGTGCCAGCACCACGGATGGCGGCATGAACACTGAAGCTTTCTTT.

The chain couples TRBV6-5 to TRBJ2-1; 8 nucleotides line up with TRBD1. CDR1 is MNHEY, CDR2 SVGAGI, per germline. Unmatched junction bases numbered 5, after V lost 2 bases and J lost 5 bases. The CDR3 runs 15 residues. The CDR3 nucleotides read TGTGCCAGCAGTTACGACAGGGGTCTTGACAATGAGCAGTTCTTC. It translates to CASSYDRGLDNEQFF.

V usage is TRBV27 and J usage is TRBJ1-1, with 10 bases fitting TRBD1. The CDR3 is 14 residues long. Trimming took 6 bases from V and 8 from J; bases not matched to a gene: 9. Germline-derived CDR1 and CDR2 are MNHEY and SMNVEV (reference sequence). The CDR3 reads CASSHNSDRGEAFF. The DNA for the CDR3 is TGTGCCAGCAGCCATAATTCGGACAGGGGGGAAGCTTTCTTT.

This chain connects TRBV2 to TRBJ1-5; TRBD1 might be the D (5 bases). CDR1 and CDR2 (germline): SNHLY, FYNNEI. CDR3 length: 11 residues. Trimming removed 10 bases from V and 4 bases from J, with 8 bases in between. The CDR3 DNA follows: TGTGCCACGGGGGGGAATCAGCCCCAGCATTTT. Amino acid sequence: CATGGNQPQHF.

This sequence joins TRBV6-1 and TRBJ2-1, with a weak D call TRBD1 (5 bases). Germline V gives CDR1 MNHNS, CDR2 SASEGT. The CDR3 runs to 13 residues. Trimming left V 4 bases short and J 8 bases short, with 12 bases between. CDR3 sequence reads: CASSGRQSDEQFF. CDR3 nucleotide sequence: TGTGCCAGCAGTGGACGACAGAGCGATGAGCAGTTCTTC.

The chain joins TRBV19 to TRBJ2-1; TRBD1 matches 10 bases. CDR1 is LNHDA, CDR2 SQIVND, per germline (reference sequence). V gave up 3 bases and J gave up 6 bases; unmatched junction bases: 8. The CDR3 runs to 16 residues. The DNA of the CDR3 is TGTGCCAGTAGTATCCACCGACAGGGGGCGTTCAATGAGCAGTTCTTC. This sequence encodes CASSIHRQGAFNEQFF. Supplemented by reference TRBV19 and TRBJ2-1, the full variable domain reads DGGITQSPKYLFRKEGQNVTLSCEQNLNHDAMYWYRQDPGQGLRLIYYSQIVNDFQKGDIAEGYSVSREKKESFPLTVTSAQKNPTAFYLCASSIHRQGAFNEQFFGPGTRLTVL.

The CDR3 protein is CASSLQGRGNQPQHF. Written as DNA, the CDR3 is TGTGCCAGTAGCCTACAGGGACGGGGCAATCAGCCCCAGCATTTT. The rearrangement links TRBV19 to TRBJ1-5; a weak D match, TRBD1 (6 bases). The CDR3 has 15 residues. Germline CDR1 and CDR2: LNHDA and SQIVND (reference sequence). Trimming took off 6 bases at V and 2 bases at J, with 14 bases between the two ends.

The chain combines TRBV4-3 with TRBJ2-1; D possibly uses TRBD1 or TRBD2 (5 bases each). The CDR3 runs to 16 residues. Deletions cut 1 base from V and 5 bases from J, with 15 bases between. From germline, CDR1 is LGHNA and CDR2 YSLEER. CDR3 amino acids: CASSQVPGLVNNEQFF. CDR3 nucleotide sequence: TGCGCCAGCAGCCAAGTCCCGGGGCTAGTAAACAATGAGCAGTTCTTC.

V gene TRBV6-4 combines with J gene TRBJ2-6; weak D call: TRBD1 (5 bases). CDR1 MRHNA and CDR2 SNTAGT come from the germline V gene. Trimming shortened V by 0 bases and J by 0 bases, and 6 bases separated the two germline ends. The CDR3 consists of 16 residues. The DNA of the CDR3 is TGTGCCAGCAGTGACTCCGACAGCTCTGGGGCCAACGTCCTGACTTTC. Translation: CASSDSDSSGANVLTF.

Here the CDR3 DNA reads TGTGCCAGCAGCGATCTAAAGTATAGCAATCAGCCCCAGCATTTT. It encodes CASSDLKYSNQPQHF. The chain couples TRBV6-4 to TRBJ1-5; unclear D gene. With 6 bases removed from V and 0 bases from J, the gap between germline ends came to 12 bases. The CDR3 totals 15 residues. In germline, CDR1 is MRHNA, CDR2 SNTAGT.

The chain couples TRBV9 to TRBJ2-7; D gene unclear. CDR1 and CDR2 (germline): SGDLS, YYNGEE. The CDR3 loop spans 15 amino acids. The V gene lost 0 bases and the J gene lost 1 base, with 11 bases spanning the gap. The CDR3 loop reads CASSVGSDGSYEQYF. In DNA form, the CDR3 reads TGTGCCAGCAGCGTAGGGTCGGACGGATCCTACGAGCAGTACTTC.

The chain uses TRBV7-9 and TRBJ1-1; a weak D match, TRBD1 (6 bases). The germline V gene has CDR1 SEHNR and CDR2 FQNEAQ (reference sequence). The CDR3 has 15 amino acids. Trimming removed 3 bases at V and 6 bases at J, with 17 bases between. The CDR3 region has the DNA TGTGCCAGCAGCTTCGCAGGGGCTCCGGCATCTGAAGCTTTCTTT. As protein: CASSFAGAPASEAFF.

The chain carries TRBV25-1 and TRBJ2-5; TRBD1 matches at 8 bases. The germline gives CDR1 MGHDK, CDR2 SYGVNS. This CDR3 is 14 amino acids long. The V gene end was trimmed by 4 bases and the J gene end by 5 bases; junction bases not matched to a gene: 6. Here the CDR3 DNA reads TGTGCCAGCAGTGCGCAGGGGGCAGGGGAGACCCAGTACTTC. It specifies CASSAQGAGETQYF.

The rearrangement joins TRBV5-6 to TRBJ2-3; D is possibly TRBD2 (6 bases). Trimming removed 0 bases at V and 6 bases at J, with 17 bases between. The CDR3 consists of 16 residues. CDR1 and CDR2 from the germline V gene are SGHDT and YYEEEE. CDR3 DNA: TGTGCCAGCAGCTTGGCCACTGAGGCGGGGACGGATACGCAGTATTTT. It translates to CASSLATEAGTDTQYF.

The chain joins TRBV18 to TRBJ2-3; 10 bases agree with TRBD2. The CDR3 has 17 residues. Germline assignment: CDR1 KGHSH and CDR2 LQKENI. V shed 1 base, J shed 2 bases, and the junction held 6 bases outside the gene matches. The CDR3 coding sequence is TGTGCCAGCTCACCACTCCTAGCGGGGGAGTACACAGATACGCAGTATTTT. Translated, it gives CASSPLLAGEYTDTQYF.

This clone has a handful of counts. The chain is built from TRBV6-4 and TRBJ2-3; 11 nucleotides line up with TRBD2. Germline assignment: CDR1 MRHNA and CDR2 SNTAGT. The J segment lost 5 bases and the V segment lost 5 bases, leaving 6 bases of the junction unmatched. The CDR3 has 15 amino acids. For the CDR3, the DNA is TGTGCCAGCAGTCTAACTAGCGGGAGTGGAGATACGCAGTATTTT. This gives the protein CASSLTSGSGDTQYF.

This chain joins TRBV7-8 and TRBJ1-1; a weak D match, TRBD1 (6 bases). Germline assignment: CDR1 SGHVS and CDR2 FQNEAQ. V lost 5 bases to trimming and J lost 0 bases, with 10 bases between them. The CDR3 totals 14 residues. The CDR3 nucleotides are TGTGCCAGCAGCCCTGGACAGTTGAACACTGAAGCTTTCTTT. This translates into CASSPGQLNTEAFF.

The gene calls are TRBV5-1 and TRBJ2-1; D unresolved. The V end lost 4 bases, the J end lost 0 bases, and 11 bases lay between the germline ends. CDR3 size: 15 residues. Germline CDR1 SGHRS, CDR2 YFSETQ. The CDR3, as DNA: TGCGCCAGCAGCCAGTCCCCTAGCTCCTACAATGAGCAGTTCTTC. Its translation is CASSQSPSSYNEQFF.

This chain connects TRBV5-4 to TRBJ2-1, with D perhaps matching TRBD2 (6 bases). This CDR3 has 16 amino acids. Trimming shortened V by 3 bases and J by 4 bases, and 17 bases separated the two germline ends. Germline V gene lookup returns CDR1 SGHNT and CDR2 YYREEE (reference sequence). The CDR3 DNA is TGTGCCAGCAGCTCGTTAGCGGAAAGTAGGTACAATGAGCAGTTCTTC. It encodes CASSSLAESRYNEQFF.

The chain recombines TRBV15 with TRBJ1-4, with no clear D. The ends were cut back, 0 bases at V and 6 bases at J, with 14 bases in the middle. The CDR3 sequence is 16 residues long. Germline loops: CDR1 LNHNV, CDR2 YYDKDF (reference sequence). In nucleotides, the CDR3 is TGTGCCACCAGCAGAGAAATGGGTCGTGGGGATGAAAAACTGTTTTTT. It codes for CATSREMGRGDEKLFF.

The chain uses TRBV7-8 and TRBJ1-3, with D possibly TRBD1 on 6 matching bases. Per the germline V gene, CDR1 is SGHVS and CDR2 is FQNEAQ. V gave up 7 bases and J gave up 0 bases, with 16 bases separating them. CDR3 length: 16 residues. The CDR3 protein is CASTPLDRFSGNTIYF. CDR3 bases: TGTGCCAGCACCCCCCTCGACAGGTTCTCTGGAAACACCATATATTTT.

This clone has just one count. This chain uses TRBV27 with TRBJ1-1; perhaps TRBD1 as D (5 bases). The germline V and J ends were trimmed by 0 bases and 5 bases, with 13 bases remaining between them. The V gene's germline CDR1 is MNHEY and CDR2 SMNVEV (reference sequence). CDR3 size: 15 residues. The CDR3 spells CASSLSQGIWTEAFF. In nucleotides, the CDR3 is TGTGCCAGCAGTTTATCGCAGGGTATTTGGACTGAAGCTTTCTTT.

This chain joins TRBV27 and TRBJ2-7, with D uncertain. The V gene's germline CDR1 is MNHEY and CDR2 SMNVEV (reference sequence). This CDR3 comprises 14 residues. The V and J ends lost 3 bases and 2 bases respectively, with 11 bases between them. CDR3 sequence: CASSLAGPTYEQYF. In nucleotides, the CDR3 is TGTGCCAGCAGTTTGGCAGGTCCTACCTACGAGCAGTACTTC.